This is a list of T cell receptor beta chains from one sample in a study of prognosis after radiotherapy for stage I lung cancer. TCRdb used MiXCR to reprocess the multiplex PCR reads, holding one entry per CDR3 protein. The sample consists of roughly 20,000 distinct CDR3 sequences, 45% to 70% of them appearing once. The material was PBMCs, obtained before or after stereotactic body radiation therapy (not recorded which). The receptors derive from a donor aged 50 or older with non-small cell lung cancer. Each CDR3 is given with its conserved first and last residue. A D gene is named only where the DNA matches it firmly. Some rows mark clone size as missing; the rest say once, few, many or name a class of expanded clone.

V gene: TRBV6-2/TRBV6-3
D gene: .
clone size: .
J gene: TRBJ1-2
CDR3 DNA: TGTGCCAGCGATGTTAGCGGAGGGTATGGCTACACCTTC
CDR3 protein: CASDVSGGYGYTF

V gene: TRBV5-1
D gene: TRBD1
clone size: medium-sized
J gene: TRBJ2-6
CDR3 DNA: TGCGCCAGCAGCCCGCAACAGGGGACTGGGGCCAACGTCCTGACTTTC
CDR3 protein: CASSPQQGTGANVLTF

V gene: TRBV5-1
D gene: .
clone size: .
J gene: TRBJ1-1
CDR3 DNA: TGCGCCAGCAGCTTGGCAGGGTATAGTGAAGCTTTCTTT
CDR3 protein: CASSLAGYSEAFF

V gene: TRBV5-8
D gene: .
clone size: .
J gene: TRBJ2-7
CDR3 DNA: TGTGCCAGCATCCTCTTAAGCGAGCAGTACTTC
CDR3 protein: CASILLSEQYF

V gene: TRBV13
D gene: .
clone size: .
J gene: TRBJ1-2
CDR3 DNA: TGTGCCAGCAGAATTCATGACGGGTACTATGGCTACACCTTC
CDR3 protein: CASRIHDGYYGYTF

V gene: TRBV6-1
D gene: TRBD1
clone size: .
J gene: TRBJ2-7
CDR3 DNA: TGTGCCAGCACCCTGGACAGGCAGGCTCGCTATCAGTACTTC
CDR3 protein: CASTLDRQARYQYF

V gene: TRBV28
D gene: TRBD2
clone size: .
J gene: TRBJ2-7
CDR3 DNA: TGTGCCATCAGTCCCGGCGGGTGCGGGGGAATATACGAGCAGTACTTC
CDR3 protein: CAISPGGCGGIYEQYF

V gene: TRBV30
D gene: .
clone size: .
J gene: TRBJ1-2
CDR3 DNA: TGTGCCTGGAATGGGGTTCATGGCTACACCTTC
CDR3 protein: CAWNGVHGYTF

V gene: TRBV24-1
D gene: .
clone size: .
J gene: TRBJ1-2
CDR3 DNA: TGTGCCACTCAACCGGAGAGGAAGGATGGCTACACCTTC
CDR3 protein: CATQPERKDGYTF

V gene: TRBV5-1
D gene: TRBD1
clone size: .
J gene: TRBJ2-1
CDR3 DNA: TGCGCCAGCAGCTTGTGTGGGGGACAGGGGGTGATAAATGAGCAGTTCTTC
CDR3 protein: CASSLCGGQGVINEQFF

V gene: TRBV9
D gene: TRBD2
clone size: .
J gene: TRBJ2-1
CDR3 DNA: TGTGCCAGCAGCTCCCGGACTAGCGCGACGGCGAATGAGCAGTTCTTC
CDR3 protein: CASSSRTSATANEQFF

V gene: TRBV7-2
D gene: TRBD2
clone size: .
J gene: TRBJ2-3
CDR3 DNA: TGTGCCAGCAGCTTGTTCGCGGGAGGATATGAAGATACGCAGTATTTT
CDR3 protein: CASSLFAGGYEDTQYF

V gene: TRBV5-6
D gene: .
clone size: .
J gene: TRBJ2-3
CDR3 DNA: TGTGCCAGCAGCTTTGCGGCGGGTTACACAGATACGCAGTATTTT
CDR3 protein: CASSFAAGYTDTQYF

V gene: TRBV30
D gene: .
clone size: .
J gene: TRBJ2-7
CDR3 DNA: TGTGCCTGGACAAGGGGGGTTTCCTACGAGCAGTACTTC
CDR3 protein: CAWTRGVSYEQYF

V gene: TRBV5-1
D gene: .
clone size: many
J gene: TRBJ2-5
CDR3 DNA: TGCGCCAGCACCCCGCCCAGGTCCGGAGAGACCCAGTACTTC
CDR3 protein: CASTPPRSGETQYF

V gene: TRBV9
D gene: .
clone size: many
J gene: TRBJ1-2
CDR3 DNA: TGTGCCAGCAGCGCCGGGCTGGGGGCGCCTGGCTACACCTTC
CDR3 protein: CASSAGLGAPGYTF

V gene: TRBV5-1
D gene: .
clone size: medium-sized
J gene: TRBJ1-2
CDR3 DNA: TGCGCCAGCAGCTTGGAAGGTCGCTCCGATGGCTACACCTTC
CDR3 protein: CASSLEGRSDGYTF

V gene: TRBV12-3/TRBV12-4
D gene: .
clone size: once
J gene: TRBJ1-3
CDR3 DNA: TGTGCCAGCACCCTGGGGCACTCGGGGGGAAACACCATATATTTT
CDR3 protein: CASTLGHSGGNTIYF

V gene: TRBV7-2
D gene: TRBD2
clone size: .
J gene: TRBJ2-1
CDR3 DNA: TGTGCCAGCAGCTCGGGACTAGCGGGAGACTGTGAGCAGCTCTTC
CDR3 protein: CASSSGLAGDCEQLF

V gene: TRBV6-1
D gene: TRBD1
clone size: .
J gene: TRBJ1-2
CDR3 DNA: TGTGCCAGCACTCAGGGGACAGCGTATGTCTACACCTTC
CDR3 protein: CASTQGTAYVYTF

V gene: TRBV4-1
D gene: TRBD2
clone size: many
J gene: TRBJ2-7
CDR3 DNA: TGCGCCAGCAGCCGACCGGGACTAGCGGGAGAATTCGACGAGCAGTACTTC
CDR3 protein: CASSRPGLAGEFDEQYF

V gene: TRBV11-2
D gene: .
clone size: medium-sized
J gene: TRBJ2-6
CDR3 DNA: TGTGCCAGCAGCCCACGGACATGGACAGACCGGACCTCTGGGGCCAACGTCCTGACTTTC
CDR3 protein: CASSPRTWTDRTSGANVLTF

V gene: TRBV5-1
D gene: .
clone size: many
J gene: TRBJ2-7
CDR3 DNA: TGTGCCAGCAGCTTGGTAACGAGTTACGAGCAGTACTTC
CDR3 protein: CASSLVTSYEQYF

V gene: TRBV12-3/TRBV12-4
D gene: TRBD1
clone size: many
J gene: TRBJ2-3
CDR3 DNA: TGTGCCAGCAGGGCCGGACAGGGGATGGCGCAGTATTTT
CDR3 protein: CASRAGQGMAQYF

V gene: TRBV6-1
D gene: TRBD2
clone size: .
J gene: TRBJ2-3
CDR3 DNA: TGTGCCAGCAGAAACCTAGCGGGAGGCACAGATACGCAGTATTTT
CDR3 protein: CASRNLAGGTDTQYF

V gene: TRBV27
D gene: TRBD2
clone size: many
J gene: TRBJ2-6
CDR3 DNA: TGTGCCAGCCGGACTAGCGGGAGGGCCACAGCGTATGGGGCCAACGTCCTGACTTTC
CDR3 protein: CASRTSGRATAYGANVLTF

V gene: TRBV27
D gene: .
clone size: .
J gene: TRBJ1-2
CDR3 DNA: TGTGCCAGCAGGTGGCAGGCTGTGCCCTCTAGGGGCTACACCTTC
CDR3 protein: CASRWQAVPSRGYTF

V gene: TRBV7-2
D gene: .
clone size: .
J gene: TRBJ2-5
CDR3 DNA: TGTGCCAGCAGCCCGGTGGAAGAGACCCAGTACTTC
CDR3 protein: CASSPVEETQYF

V gene: TRBV28
D gene: .
clone size: .
J gene: TRBJ1-1
CDR3 DNA: TGTGCCAGCAGTCCTACTACAGGGCCCAGGGGCGCTGAAGCTCTCTTT
CDR3 protein: CASSPTTGPRGAEALF

V gene: TRBV27
D gene: .
clone size: many
J gene: TRBJ1-4
CDR3 DNA: TGTGCCAGCAGTTTTTATACTAATGAAAAACTGTTTTTT
CDR3 protein: CASSFYTNEKLFF

V gene: TRBV11-3
D gene: TRBD1
clone size: once
J gene: TRBJ2-1
CDR3 DNA: TGTGCCAGCAGCGATAACAGGGGGCGAGGGGGCGAGCAGTTCTTC
CDR3 protein: CASSDNRGRGGEQFF

V gene: TRBV5-4
D gene: TRBD2
clone size: .
J gene: TRBJ2-5
CDR3 DNA: TGTGCCAGCATCTTGTGTAGCGGGAGGGCCGGGGAGACCCAGTACTTC
CDR3 protein: CASILCSGRAGETQYF

V gene: TRBV12-3/TRBV12-4
D gene: TRBD1
clone size: .
J gene: TRBJ2-7
CDR3 DNA: TGTTCCAGTAGTCCAGGACAGGGGGCCTACGAGCAGTACTTC
CDR3 protein: CSSSPGQGAYEQYF

V gene: TRBV5-8
D gene: .
clone size: .
J gene: TRBJ1-1
CDR3 DNA: TGTGCCAGCAGTCGACAGAGATCCACTGAAGCTTTCTTT
CDR3 protein: CASSRQRSTEAFF

V gene: TRBV28
D gene: .
clone size: many
J gene: TRBJ2-2
CDR3 DNA: TGTGCCAGCAGTTTATACGGTGCCACCGGGGAGCTGTTTTTT
CDR3 protein: CASSLYGATGELFF

V gene: TRBV28
D gene: TRBD1
clone size: once
J gene: TRBJ1-2
CDR3 DNA: TGTGCCAGCAGAGATTCCGGGACAGGGACGGGTGGCTACACCTTC
CDR3 protein: CASRDSGTGTGGYTF

V gene: TRBV28
D gene: .
clone size: medium-sized
J gene: TRBJ2-3
CDR3 DNA: TGTGCCAGCAGTTACTTGGCGGGCACAGATACGCAGTATTTT
CDR3 protein: CASSYLAGTDTQYF

V gene: TRBV12-3/TRBV12-4
D gene: TRBD1
clone size: .
J gene: TRBJ1-3
CDR3 DNA: TGTGCCAGCAGGGGAGACAGGGACGGAAACACCATATATTTT
CDR3 protein: CASRGDRDGNTIYF

V gene: TRBV6-1
D gene: .
clone size: once
J gene: TRBJ1-6
CDR3 DNA: TGTGCCAGCAGTACCGGGTGGGATTCACCCCTCCACTTT
CDR3 protein: CASSTGWDSPLHF

V gene: TRBV6-2/TRBV6-3
D gene: .
clone size: once
J gene: TRBJ1-2
CDR3 DNA: TGTGCCAGCAGTCAACAGGGTGACTATGGCTACACCTTC
CDR3 protein: CASSQQGDYGYTF

V gene: TRBV11-1
D gene: .
clone size: .
J gene: TRBJ2-7
CDR3 DNA: TGTGCCAGCAGCCCCCCCGGGGGATTTTACGAGCAGTACTTC
CDR3 protein: CASSPPGGFYEQYF

V gene: TRBV28
D gene: TRBD2
clone size: .
J gene: TRBJ2-2
CDR3 DNA: TGTGCCAGCAAAGAGACTAGCCCGGGAACCGGGGAGCTGTTTTTT
CDR3 protein: CASKETSPGTGELFF

V gene: TRBV20-1
D gene: .
clone size: many
J gene: TRBJ2-1
CDR3 DNA: TGCAGTCCCCGAGGGAATGAGCAGTTCTTC
CDR3 protein: CSPRGNEQFF

V gene: TRBV5-1
D gene: TRBD2
clone size: .
J gene: TRBJ2-1
CDR3 DNA: TGCGCCAGCAGGCCAAGAAAGCTAGCGGGAGGGCCGGCTGACAATGAGCAGTTCTTC
CDR3 protein: CASRPRKLAGGPADNEQFF

V gene: TRBV20-1
D gene: TRBD2
clone size: many
J gene: TRBJ2-1
CDR3 DNA: TGCAGTGCTAGCCGAGGAGCGGGGTACAATGAGCAGTTCTTC
CDR3 protein: CSASRGAGYNEQFF

V gene: TRBV6-1
D gene: TRBD1
clone size: many
J gene: TRBJ1-1
CDR3 DNA: TGTGCCAGCAGTACCCGACAGGGGTCCACTGAAGCTTTCTTT
CDR3 protein: CASSTRQGSTEAFF

V gene: TRBV12-5
D gene: .
clone size: many
J gene: TRBJ2-7
CDR3 DNA: TGTGCTAGTGGTTTGGTAGGGGGAGGCCTCGAGCAGTACTTC
CDR3 protein: CASGLVGGGLEQYF

V gene: TRBV6-1
D gene: TRBD1
clone size: .
J gene: TRBJ2-7
CDR3 DNA: TGTGCCAGCAGGGCCTTGGGACAGAACTACGAGCAGTACTTC
CDR3 protein: CASRALGQNYEQYF

V gene: TRBV3-1
D gene: .
clone size: many
J gene: TRBJ2-7
CDR3 DNA: TGTGCCAGCAGACATTTCGGGGGGCGGAGCACTACGAAGCAGTACTTC
CDR3 protein: CASRHFGGRSTTKQYF

V gene: TRBV6-5
D gene: .
clone size: .
J gene: TRBJ2-5
CDR3 DNA: TGTGCCAGCAGTTACTCGAGGGCGGGGAGAGACGAAGAGACCCAGTACTTC
CDR3 protein: CASSYSRAGRDEETQYF

V gene: TRBV20-1
D gene: TRBD2
clone size: many
J gene: TRBJ2-3
CDR3 DNA: TGCAGTGCTAGCAAATCTAGCGGGAGGGCAGATACGCAGTATTTT
CDR3 protein: CSASKSSGRADTQYF

V gene: TRBV6-2/TRBV6-3
D gene: .
clone size: .
J gene: TRBJ2-3
CDR3 DNA: TGTGCCAGCATTTACGGGACACCGAGTTATACGCAGTATTTT
CDR3 protein: CASIYGTPSYTQYF

V gene: TRBV11-1
D gene: .
clone size: .
J gene: TRBJ2-3
CDR3 DNA: TGTGCCAGCAGCTCCCATGAGGGAACGATCACAGATACGCAGTATTTT
CDR3 protein: CASSSHEGTITDTQYF